The 31 T cell receptor beta chains below were found in one sample sequenced in a study of shared clonotypes between healthy human individuals. Repertoires were generated with immunoSEQ multiplex PCR, while TCRdb's copy carries only in-frame clones and drops some. The data show 170,000 or so clones, around 63% seen once. The sample comprised memory CD4+ T cells sorted from blood. Subset given: CD45RA-negative fraction. These receptor sequences come from a man aged 30-40 years in good health.

The chain employs TRBV6-6 and TRBJ2-1, with D unresolved. The CDR3 spans 12 residues. The germline V and J ends were trimmed by 8 bases and 3 bases, with 8 bases remaining between them. Germline values: CDR1 MNHNY, CDR2 SVGAGI (reference sequence). CDR3 sequence (DNA): TGTGCCAGCCACGACTTCTACAATGAGCAGTTCTTC. It specifies CASHDFYNEQFF.

This chain links TRBV25-1 with TRBJ2-7; D uncertain. The germline V and J ends were trimmed by 4 bases and 3 bases, with 7 bases remaining between them. CDR3 length equals 12 residues. CDR1 MGHDK and CDR2 SYGVNS come from the germline V gene. CDR3 in amino acids: CASSAFNYEQYF. The CDR3 coding sequence is TGTGCCAGCAGTGCCTTTAACTACGAGCAGTACTTC.

The V gene is TRBV5-1, the J gene TRBJ2-1; 8 nucleotides match TRBD1. The CDR3 is made up of 14 amino acids. Germline V lookup: CDR1 SGHRS, CDR2 YFSETQ. Trimming cost V 5 bases and J 10 bases; bases outside gene matches: 11. CDR3 nucleotides: TGCGCCAGCAGTCCCCAGGGGGCTAGCATGGAGCAGTTCTTC. Translated: CASSPQGASMEQFF.

The chain employs TRBV7-9 and TRBJ2-1; D unresolved. Between the trimmed V and J ends, which lost 0 bases and 5 bases, there was a span of 17 bases. This CDR3 spans 17 amino acids. The V gene's germline CDR1 is SEHNR and CDR2 FQNEAQ (reference sequence). The CDR3 sequence is CASSLARGSVRNNEQFF. CDR3 coding DNA: TGTGCCAGCAGCTTAGCGCGCGGATCCGTACGTAACAATGAGCAGTTCTTC.

The chain uses TRBV4-3 and TRBJ2-3, with 7 bases identical to TRBD2. The germline CDR1 and CDR2 sequences are LGHNA and YSLEER. V gave up 0 bases and J gave up 6 bases; unmatched junction bases: 15. The CDR3 is 18 amino acids. CDR3 in amino acids: CASSQDPPGLLGGDTQYF. The CDR3 nucleotides read TGCGCCAGCAGCCAAGATCCCCCGGGACTACTGGGTGGGGATACGCAGTATTTT.

J is TRBJ1-3 and V is TRBV5-4, with D perhaps matching TRBD1 (6 bases). V gave up 0 bases and J gave up 4 bases, with 14 bases separating them. This CDR3 contains 16 residues. Germline V gene sequence: CDR1 SGHNT, CDR2 YYREEE (reference sequence). DNA for the CDR3: TGTGCCAGCAGCTTGGTATACAGGGTTCTGGGAAACACCATATATTTT. It specifies CASSLVYRVLGNTIYF.

This clone was seen more than once but under ten times. The V and J genes are TRBV19 and TRBJ1-5; D is ambiguous. The CDR3 totals 12 residues. Per the germline V gene, CDR1 is LNHDA and CDR2 is SQIVND (reference sequence). V was cut by 3 bases and J by 9 bases, with 9 bases left in between. The CDR3 DNA is TGTGCCAGTAGTATGATTGGGCGGCCCCAGCATTTT. It translates to CASSMIGRPQHF.

This rearrangement joins TRBV4-3 to TRBJ2-1; 9 positions agree with TRBD2. There are 13 residues in the CDR3. After removal of 6 bases from V and 8 bases from J, the junction contained 5 bases not matched to a gene. Per the germline V gene, CDR1 is LGHNA and CDR2 is YSLEER. The chain's CDR3 is CASSQIAGDEQFF. The CDR3 DNA sequence: TGCGCCAGCAGTCAAATAGCGGGAGATGAGCAGTTCTTC.

To note about this clone: Its ends do not fully match the called genes, so a read error is possible. The V call is TRBV7-2, the J call TRBJ2-2; D gene unclear. The CDR3 is 15 residues long. Germline V gene lookup returns CDR1 SGHTA and CDR2 FQGNSA. Written as DNA, the CDR3 is TGTGCCAGCAACTTACTAAGATCGAACACCGGGGAGCTGTTTTTT. Translating gives CASNLLRSNTGELFF.

The table lists this clone with many counts. The chain combines TRBV18 with TRBJ1-2, with D unclear. CDR1 is KGHSH, CDR2 LQKENI, per germline. The CDR3 covers 12 residues. Trimming cost V 3 bases and J 8 bases, with 10 bases left between them. CDR3 sequence: CASSPGPEGYTF. The CDR3 DNA sequence: TGTGCCAGCTCACCGGGTCCCGAGGGCTACACCTTC. Together with reference TRBV18 and TRBJ1-2, the CDR3 gives the full variable domain: NAGVMQNPRHLVRRRGQEARLRCSPMKGHSHVYWYRQLPEEGLKFMVYLQKENIIDESGMPKERFSAEFPKEGPSILRIQQVVRGDSAAYFCASSPGPEGYTFGSGTRLTVV.

The chain couples TRBV5-1 to TRBJ2-7; D might be TRBD2 (6 bases). The V end was cut by 0 bases, the J end by 2 bases, with 12 bases between. Germline CDR1 and CDR2: SGHRS and YFSETQ. The CDR3 length is 15 residues. CDR3 protein: CASSLAGVQAYEQYF. The CDR3 coding sequence is TGCGCCAGCAGCTTGGCGGGGGTCCAAGCCTACGAGCAGTACTTC. Full variable domain (remainder filled in from reference TRBV5-1 and TRBJ2-7): KAGVTQTPRYLIKTRGQQVTLSCSPISGHRSVSWYQQTPGQGLQFLFEYFSETQRNKGNFPGRFSGRQFSNSRSEMNVSTLELGDSALYLCASSLAGVQAYEQYFGPGTRLTVT.

This sequence joins TRBV11-1 and TRBJ2-1, with 12 bases that match TRBD1. Germline CDR1 and CDR2: SGHAT and FQDESV (reference sequence). Trimming took 5 bases from V and 8 from J; bases not matched to a gene: 7. CDR3 length equals 15 residues. The CDR3 nucleotides read TGTGCCAGCAGCCCCGGGACAGGGGGCATTGATGAGCAGTTCTTC. It codes for CASSPGTGGIDEQFF.

V is TRBV15 and J is TRBJ2-1, with TRBD1 matching 8 bases. CDR1 LNHNV and CDR2 YYDKDF come from the germline V gene (reference sequence). The CDR3 runs 13 residues. J was trimmed by 9 bases and V by 2 bases; bases with no gene match: 3. The CDR3 DNA reads TGTGCCACCAGCAGACAGGGGGCTAGTGAGCAGTTCTTC. As protein: CATSRQGASEQFF. Based on the CDR3 plus reference TRBV15 and TRBJ2-1, the full variable domain is DAMVIQNPRYQVTQFGKPVTLSCSQTLNHNVMYWYQQKSSQAPKLLFHYYDKDFNNEADTPDNFQSRRPNTSFCFLDIRSPGLGDTAMYLCATSRQGASEQFFGPGTRLTVL.

The chain has TRBV25-1 and TRBJ2-1, with TRBD1 matching 12 bases. The ends lost 4 bases at V and 5 bases at J; junction bases unmatched: 9. The CDR3 sequence is 17 residues long. The germline V gene has CDR1 MGHDK and CDR2 SYGVNS. The CDR3 DNA is TGTGCCAGCAGTGGGCTACCGGGACAGGGGGCTAACAATGAGCAGTTCTTC. This codes for CASSGLPGQGANNEQFF.

The chain's CDR3 is CATSRKGQGYEQYF. CDR3 sequence (DNA): TGTGCCACCAGCAGAAAAGGACAGGGGTACGAGCAGTACTTC. V gene TRBV15 combines with J gene TRBJ2-7, with 9 bases lining up with TRBD1. Germline-derived CDR1 and CDR2 are LNHNV and YYDKDF (reference sequence). The CDR3 runs 14 residues. The junction had 3 bases not matched to a gene; V was cut back by 2 bases and J by 4 bases.

The V gene is TRBV28, the J gene TRBJ2-1, with D possibly being TRBD1 (6 bases). V was clipped by 8 bases and J by 8 bases, with 19 bases between them. Germline CDR1 MDHEN, CDR2 SYDVKM. CDR3 length: 14 amino acids. The CDR3 region is CASGIWQGTHEQFF. CDR3 bases: TGTGCCAGCGGTATATGGCAGGGGACCCATGAGCAGTTCTTC.

The V call is TRBV19, the J call TRBJ2-1; 7 bases line up with TRBD2. Unmatched junction bases numbered 10, after V lost 3 bases and J lost 8 bases. This CDR3 contains 15 residues. Germline V CDR1 and CDR2: LNHDA, SQIVND (reference sequence). The CDR3, as DNA: TGTGCCAGTAGTATGGCCCTAGCGGTAAATCATGAGCAGTTCTTC. Amino acid sequence: CASSMALAVNHEQFF. Filled out from reference TRBV19 and TRBJ2-1, the complete variable domain reads DGGITQSPKYLFRKEGQNVTLSCEQNLNHDAMYWYRQDPGQGLRLIYYSQIVNDFQKGDIAEGYSVSREKKESFPLTVTSAQKNPTAFYLCASSMALAVNHEQFFGPGTRLTVL.

The J gene is TRBJ2-1, the V gene TRBV9, with D unclear. This CDR3 comprises 14 residues. From germline, CDR1 is SGDLS and CDR2 YYNGEE. V was trimmed by 0 bases and J by 4 bases, leaving 8 bases between them. The CDR3 region has the DNA TGTGCCAGCAGCGTAGCGGCTAGTTACAATGAGCAGTTCTTC. It yields the protein CASSVAASYNEQFF.

The chain is built from TRBV9 and TRBJ2-5; 14 nucleotides match TRBD2. Germline V gives CDR1 SGDLS, CDR2 YYNGEE. The trim removed 0 bases at V and 5 bases at J, leaving 9 bases unmatched. The CDR3 contains 18 residues. The CDR3: CASSVDWGLAGAGETQYF. In DNA form, the CDR3 reads TGTGCCAGCAGCGTAGATTGGGGACTAGCGGGAGCTGGTGAGACCCAGTACTTC.

This rearrangement joins TRBV30 to TRBJ1-3; no clear D gene. This CDR3 has 14 amino acids. Trimming took off 1 base at V and 4 bases at J, with 11 bases between the two ends. The germline CDR1 and CDR2 sequences are GTSNPN and SVGIG (reference sequence). The DNA for the CDR3 is TGTGCCTGGAGTGCCGGGCGCTTCGGAAACACCATATATTTT. It is translated as CAWSAGRFGNTIYF.

This clone was counted a few times. The rearrangement uses TRBV18 and TRBJ2-3, with TRBD1 matching 8 bases. The V gene end was trimmed by 1 base and the J gene end by 5 bases; junction bases not matched to a gene: 8. Looked up from germline, CDR1 is KGHSH and CDR2 is LQKENI. The CDR3 contains 16 residues. The CDR3 nucleotides read TGTGCCAGCTCACCACGACAGGGGAGGTTTCAAGATACGCAGTATTTT. Residues: CASSPRQGRFQDTQYF.

This rearrangement joins TRBV7-2 to TRBJ2-3, with a weak D call TRBD2 (6 bases). Germline CDR1 SGHTA, CDR2 FQGNSA. The CDR3 contains 15 residues. Trimming shortened V by 5 bases and J by 0 bases, and 12 bases separated the two germline ends. CDR3 residues: CASSVSGTSTDTQYF. In DNA form, the CDR3 reads TGTGCCAGCAGCGTATCCGGGACTAGCACAGATACGCAGTATTTT.

This chain uses TRBV6-5 with TRBJ2-7; D is possibly TRBD2 (5 bases). V lost 2 bases and J lost 0, with 11 bases in between. The CDR3 covers 15 residues. Germline-derived CDR1 and CDR2 are MNHEY and SVGAGI. Written as DNA, the CDR3 is TGTGCCAGCAGTTACCAAGTGGGGAGCTCCTACGAGCAGTACTTC. The encoded protein is CASSYQVGSSYEQYF.

This clone was counted a few times. The chain has TRBV7-3 and TRBJ2-1; D might be TRBD2 (6 bases). There are 12 residues in the CDR3. The germline V gene has CDR1 SGHTA and CDR2 FQGTGA. V gave up 6 bases and J gave up 15 bases, with 18 bases separating them. Here the CDR3 DNA reads TGTGCCAGCAGTACCCGGGACTCGGACCCGTTCTTC. Translated, it gives CASSTRDSDPFF.

This clone was observed a single time. V is TRBV11-2 and J is TRBJ2-7; a weak D match, TRBD1 (6 bases). Germline-derived CDR1 and CDR2 are SGHAT and FQNNGV. Trimming took off 4 bases at V and 7 bases at J, with 20 bases between the two ends. The CDR3 sequence is 15 residues long. CDR3 in amino acids: CASSSPRTALREQYF. The DNA of the CDR3 is TGTGCCAGCAGCTCGCCCCGGACAGCCCTTCGGGAGCAGTACTTC. Using reference TRBV11-2 and TRBJ2-7 for the parts outside the CDR3, the full variable domain is EAGVAQSPRYKIIEKRQSVAFWCNPISGHATLYWYQQILGQGPKLLIQFQNNGVVDDSQLPKDRFSAERLKGVDSTLKIQPAKLEDSAVYLCASSSPRTALREQYFGPGTRLTVT.

A note on this clone: The sample holds other DNA sequences that translate to the same CDR3. This chain uses TRBV7-2 with TRBJ2-2; D is undetermined. The length of the CDR3 is 14 residues. CDR1 and CDR2 from the germline V gene are SGHTA and FQGNSA. Trimming stripped 5 bases from V and 8 bases from J, with 15 bases between. CDR3 amino acids: CASSPGRGGGELFF. CDR3 nucleotides: TGTGCCAGCAGCCCAGGACGTGGTGGGGGGGAGCTGTTTTTT.

The genes are TRBV27 and TRBJ1-5; tentative D call: TRBD1 (5 bases). There are 15 residues in the CDR3. The germline CDR1 and CDR2 sequences are MNHEY and SMNVEV (reference sequence). Trimming pared 3 bases from V and 2 bases from J, leaving 11 bases between. CDR3 coding DNA: TGTGCCAGCAGTTTTTTCAGGGTAGGCAATCAGCCCCAGCATTTT. Translating it yields CASSFFRVGNQPQHF.

The chain has TRBV18 and TRBJ2-6; D remains ambiguous. V lost 1 base and J lost 0, with 13 bases in between. The length of the CDR3 is 18 residues. Germline CDR1 KGHSH, CDR2 LQKENI. The CDR3 DNA follows: TGTGCCAGCTCACCACTCGGTCGGTTGAGCTCTGGGGCCAACGTCCTGACTTTC. Translating it yields CASSPLGRLSSGANVLTF. The full variable domain, its missing parts supplied by reference TRBV18 and TRBJ2-6, is NAGVMQNPRHLVRRRGQEARLRCSPMKGHSHVYWYRQLPEEGLKFMVYLQKENIIDESGMPKERFSAEFPKEGPSILRIQQVVRGDSAAYFCASSPLGRLSSGANVLTFGAGSRLTVL.

V is TRBV18 and J is TRBJ1-4, with 9 nucleotides matching TRBD1. Germline CDR1 is KGHSH and CDR2 is LQKENI. V lost 1 base to trimming and J lost 6 bases; unmatched junction nucleotides: 3. This CDR3 region has 15 residues. The CDR3 is CASSPQTGGHEKLFF. CDR3 nucleotide sequence: TGTGCCAGCTCACCACAGACAGGGGGTCATGAAAAACTGTTTTTT.

The table lists this clone with a few counts. This chain joins TRBV7-2 and TRBJ2-5; 11 bases align to TRBD2. This CDR3 contains 16 residues. Germline values: CDR1 SGHTA, CDR2 FQGNSA. V shed 1 base and J 5 bases; nucleotides not matched to a gene: 6. The CDR3 bases are TGTGCCAGCAGCTTAGATAGCGGGAGGGCCCGGGAGACCCAGTACTTC. This gives the protein CASSLDSGRARETQYF.

The table lists this clone with a few counts. The chain links TRBV2 to TRBJ1-5; no clear D. CDR1 is SNHLY and CDR2 is FYNNEI in the germline V gene. The CDR3 consists of 11 residues. Between the trimmed V and J ends, which lost 8 bases and 10 bases, there was a span of 12 bases. CDR3 region: CASPPVEPQHF. CDR3 DNA sequence: TGTGCCAGCCCCCCGGTCGAACCCCAGCATTTT. The full variable domain, in which reference TRBV2 and TRBJ1-5 provide the parts outside the CDR3, is EPEVTQTPSHQVTQMGQEVILRCVPISNHLYFYWYRQILGQKVEFLVSFYNNEISEKSEIFDDQFSVERPDGSNFTLKIRSTKLEDSAMYFCASPPVEPQHFGDGTRLSIL.